Listed below are T cell receptor beta chains from one sample, sequenced in a study of blood T cell repertoires in COVID-19. Produced via immunoSEQ multiplex PCR; TCRdb's table is partial and in-frame only. The sample yields 260,000 or so clones, roughly 80% seen once. The sample was peripheral blood. The origin of the receptors is a woman aged 80 or over with COVID-19, enrolled during active disease. Each CDR3 is given with its conserved first and last residue. The D gene is left open where the match is weak. A clone size is listed for some rows: how often the clone was seen (once, few, many), or a class if it is expanded.

d_gene,v_gene,j_gene,abundance,CDR3aa,CDR3nt
NA,TRBV27,TRBJ1-2,few,CASSSTANYGYTF,TGTGCCAGCAGTTCGACAGCTAACTATGGCTACACCTTC
NA,TRBV2,TRBJ1-2,NA,CASTPAPGGGYTF,TGTGCCAGCACCCCAGCGCCCGGCGGTGGCTACACCTTC
TRBD1,TRBV7-3,TRBJ2-6,few,CASSLRTGGANVLTF,TGTGCCAGCAGCTTAAGGACAGGCGGGGCCAACGTCCTGACTTTC
NA,TRBV7-9,TRBJ2-3,once,CASSLRQGTDTQYF,TGTGCCAGCAGCTTACGACAGGGCACAGATACGCAGTATTTT
TRBD2,TRBV5-4,TRBJ2-3,NA,CASSSASSGRADTQYF,TGTGCCAGCAGCTCCGCCTCTAGCGGGAGGGCAGATACGCAGTATTTT
NA,TRBV2,TRBJ2-7,few,CASSEGTGTRSF,TGTGCCAGCAGTGAAGGTACCGGGACACGATCCTTC
TRBD2,TRBV6-6,TRBJ2-7,NA,CASSRLDTSGKGVQYF,TGTGCCAGCAGTCGACTCGATACTAGCGGGAAAGGGGTGCAGTACTTC
TRBD1,TRBV9,TRBJ2-5,few,CASSAGTGRGTQYF,TGTGCCAGCAGCGCCGGGACAGGCCGTGGGACCCAGTACTTC
TRBD2,TRBV4-2,TRBJ2-1,NA,CASSQDQASGRDNEQFF,TGTGCCAGCAGCCAAGATCAGGCTAGCGGGAGGGACAATGAGCAGTTCTTC
TRBD1,TRBV5-6,TRBJ1-2,NA,CASSRGQVYNYGYTF,TGTGCCAGCAGCCGGGGACAGGTTTATAACTATGGCTACACCTTC
TRBD1,TRBV14,TRBJ2-6,NA,CASSQYRTGGPSGANVLTF,TGTGCCAGCAGCCAATATCGGACAGGGGGCCCATCTGGGGCCAACGTCCTGACTTTC